The TCR beta chain described here comes from a study of blood T cells in healthy people across ages. A second about 7 to 11 cycle PCR used barcoded and J-beta primers. TCRdb used MiXCR to reprocess the 5' RACE reads, holding one entry per CDR3 protein. The profile covers about 680,000 distinct CDR3 sequences, with about 52% appearing a single time and under 35% taken by the ten largest. Germline V gene data show CDR1 as DFQATT and CDR2 as SNEGSKA (reference sequence). The ends were cut back, 0 bases at V and 0 bases at J, with 12 bases in the middle. This CDR3 is built from 15 residues. Sequencing was performed on blood. This chain links TRBV20-1 with TRBJ2-7, with D possibly matching TRBD1 (6 bases). The sequence came from a woman in her fifties or sixties in good health. The CDR3 loop reads CSARDIGQFSYEQYF. In DNA, the CDR3 is TGCAGTGCTAGAGATATTGGACAGTTCTCCTACGAGCAGTACTTC.